The rows below give T cell receptor beta chains drawn from one sample of a study of a mutant IDH1 vaccine in newly diagnosed glioma. These receptors' targets are unknown. Sequenced by immunoSEQ multiplex PCR; TCRdb stores in-frame clones only, minus some. The repertoire consists of fewer than 75,000 clones, with approximately 88% occurring once and the leading ten covering about 9.4%. The sample was PBMCs, taken from a glioma patient whose treatment included an IDH1 peptide vaccine. Source of these receptors: a woman aged 45 to 65 with glioma. Both conserved end residues are trimmed from each CDR3. The size entry is marked missing in some rows and otherwise reads once, few, many or a size class.

>TRBV11-3|once|TRBJ1-1
ASSPPRRRAYHTEAF
>TRBV28|.|TRBJ2-3
ASSFGGNTDTQY
>TRBV28|.|TRBJ1-2
ASSLVGYGYT
>TRBV27|.|TRBJ1-1
ASNKVFAGNTEAF
>TRBV5-6|.|TRBJ2-1
ASSLGRSYNEQF
>TRBV6-8|.|TRBJ2-7
ASKGLADPHEQY
>TRBV27|.|TRBJ1-6
ASSSGFTYNSPLH
>TRBV6-1|few|TRBJ1-1
ASRQTSLGTEAF
>TRBV27|few|TRBJ2-7
AAGRLGNYEQY
>TRBV27|.|TRBJ1-1
ASSFQGQGEAF
>TRBV18|.|TRBJ1-5
ASSPGRDNQPQH
>TRBV6-7|.|TRBJ2-5
ASLIGREETQY
>TRBV6-1|.|TRBJ1-4
ASSGGGTGAEKLF
>TRBV5-1|.|TRBJ1-1
ASSPSGISEAF
>TRBV10-1|.|TRBJ2-7
ASSRGGNYEQY
>TRBV16|.|TRBJ2-3
ASSQGWGGTDTQY
>TRBV25-1|.|TRBJ2-2
ASSEYRRTGELF
>TRBV6-1|.|TRBJ1-5
ASSVSQVSNQPQH
>TRBV30|.|TRBJ1-6
AWRPQRRSPLH
>TRBV7-9|.|TRBJ2-2
ASSPRANTGELF
>TRBV5-4|.|TRBJ1-6
ASSPTGYNSPLH
>TRBV4-2|.|TRBJ1-2
ASSPRGGTNYGYT
>TRBV4-2|.|TRBJ1-1
ASSPDRGRGNTEAF
>TRBV19|.|TRBJ2-3
ASSPLDITDTQY
>TRBV2|.|TRBJ2-1
ASATSGAPGNEQF
>TRBV28|few|TRBJ1-1
ASGLGMNTEAF
>TRBV6-6|.|TRBJ2-1
ASSYSRGDNEQF
>TRBV4-3|.|TRBJ1-4
ASSRVGGPNEKLF
>TRBV11-2|once|TRBJ2-7
ASSSPRQGGYEQY
>TRBV9|.|TRBJ1-3
ASSAVDRVAGNTIY
>TRBV21-1|.|TRBJ2-7
ASSRAGQGKSGYEQY
>TRBV28|.|TRBJ1-6
ASSLPGQANNSPLH
>TRBV27|.|TRBJ2-7
ASGNEQY
>TRBV10-2|.|TRBJ1-1
ASSQTGADTEAF
>TRBV5-5|.|TRBJ2-3
AGGTRPVADTQY
>TRBV7-9|.|TRBJ1-6
ASGWGGDYNSPLH
>TRBV6-9|.|TRBJ1-2
ASRPEGYT
>TRBV11-2|few|TRBJ2-7
ASSALRGSGSYEQY
>TRBV7-9|.|TRBJ1-1
ASSLLAGDTEAF
>TRBV9|.|TRBJ1-5
ASSVADINQPQH
>TRBV5-1|.|TRBJ2-1
ASSQTGGNSNEQF
>TRBV9|.|TRBJ2-1
ASSVGTSDEQF